This is a list of T cell receptor beta chains from one sample in a study of persistence of HIV-infected CD4 T cells. Generated by immunoSEQ multiplex PCR, the TCRdb table keeps only in-frame clones and is missing some. The sample gives about 28,000 clones, around 82% of which show up once; approximately 4.6% is in the top ten. These TCRs are of unknown antigen specificity. Source: CD4+ T cells sorted from PBMCs after roughly 18-hour stimulation, taken from a patient who received antiretroviral therapy. These receptors came from an adult man with HIV who was CMV-seropositive. The CDR3 runs from the conserved cysteine through the conserved F or W. A D gene is named only where the DNA matches it firmly. Rows may omit the clone size; those that give it use once, few, many or a size class.

d_call,j_call,v_call,clone_size,cdr3_aa,cdr3_nt
.,TRBJ1-3,TRBV9,.,CASSVGPSSSGNTIYF,TGTGCCAGCAGCGTAGGCCCCTCGAGCTCTGGAAACACCATATATTTT
.,TRBJ2-4,TRBV18,once,CASSRDLKGDIQYF,TGTGCCAGCTCTCGGGACCTCAAGGGAGACATTCAGTACTTC
TRBD2,TRBJ2-1,TRBV7-3,.,CASSTTSASYNEQFF,TGTGCCAGCAGCACCACTAGCGCGTCCTACAATGAGCAGTTCTTC
TRBD1,TRBJ1-6,TRBV4-2,few,CASSRTSGDSNNSPLHF,TGTGCCAGCAGCCGTACATCTGGGGACAGCAATAATTCACCCCTCCACTTT
.,TRBJ1-1,TRBV10-3,.,CAISPDMNTEAFF,TGTGCCATCAGTCCGGACATGAACACTGAAGCTTTCTTT
.,TRBJ1-2,TRBV28,.,CASRPTLTALGVPYGYTF,TGTGCCAGCAGGCCCACTCTGACAGCATTAGGGGTCCCATATGGCTACACCTTC
.,TRBJ2-1,TRBV5-1,.,CASRGTSVNEQFF,TGCGCCAGCAGAGGGACAAGCGTCAATGAGCAGTTCTTC
TRBD2,TRBJ2-1,TRBV20-1,.,CSASRRGGGEQFF,TGCAGTGCTAGTAGGCGGGGGGGCGGAGAGCAGTTCTTC
TRBD1,TRBJ2-6,TRBV9,.,CASSVRDRVSSGANVLTF,TGTGCCAGCAGCGTCCGGGACAGGGTTAGTTCTGGGGCCAACGTCCTGACTTTC
TRBD2,TRBJ2-3,TRBV7-2,once,CASSLSVGGETQYF,TGTGCCAGCAGCCTTAGCGTGGGGGGGGAAACGCAGTATTTT
.,TRBJ2-3,TRBV19,.,CASSKLTGDTQYF,TGTGCCAGTAGTAAACTGACGGGGGATACGCAGTATTTT
TRBD1,TRBJ2-7,TRBV15,.,CATSRGGQGGYEQYF,TGTGCCACCAGCAGGGGTGGACAGGGGGGCTACGAGCAGTACTTC
.,TRBJ1-1,TRBV19,few,CASTRASNTEAFF,TGTGCCAGTACGAGAGCCTCGAACACTGAAGCTTTCTTT
TRBD1,TRBJ1-2,TRBV29-1,once,CSVDTQGKYGYTF,TGCAGCGTTGACACACAGGGGAAGTATGGCTACACCTTC
.,TRBJ2-2,TRBV2,.,CASSERYSGELFF,TGTGCCAGCAGCGAGAGGTATAGCGGGGAGCTGTTTTTT
.,TRBJ2-7,TRBV7-9,.,CASSLGQGISPYEQYF,TGTGCCAGCAGCTTGGGGCAGGGAATAAGCCCCTACGAGCAGTACTTC
.,TRBJ2-6,TRBV18,.,CASSSMPGAGANVLTF,TGTGCCAGCTCATCCATGCCGGGGGCTGGGGCCAACGTCCTGACTTTC
TRBD1,TRBJ1-1,TRBV5-5,few,CASSSGQVNTEAFF,TGTGCCAGCAGCTCGGGACAGGTGAACACTGAAGCTTTCTTT
.,TRBJ2-7,TRBV5-1,.,CASRSSAEQYF,TGCGCCAGCAGGAGTAGCGCCGAGCAGTACTTC